The clone carrying this T cell receptor beta chain was recorded only once. Assay: immunoSEQ multiplex PCR; the TCRdb copy retains only in-frame clones and omits some. The repertoire holds around 94,000 clones, about 88% seen once, with roughly 1.3% in the top ten. The data derive from a study of control samples from healthy donors and cancer patients. The CDR3 covers 13 residues. Trimming took 2 bases from V and 4 from J, leaving 6 bases between them. CDR1 is SEHNR, CDR2 FQNEAQ, per germline (reference sequence). The gene calls are TRBV7-9 and TRBJ2-1; no clear D. Sequenced material: blood. This receptor was taken from a woman in her fifties or sixties in good health. The CDR3 DNA reads as TGTGCCAGCAGCTTATTACAGTACAATGAGCAGTTCTTC. It is translated as CASSLLQYNEQFF.